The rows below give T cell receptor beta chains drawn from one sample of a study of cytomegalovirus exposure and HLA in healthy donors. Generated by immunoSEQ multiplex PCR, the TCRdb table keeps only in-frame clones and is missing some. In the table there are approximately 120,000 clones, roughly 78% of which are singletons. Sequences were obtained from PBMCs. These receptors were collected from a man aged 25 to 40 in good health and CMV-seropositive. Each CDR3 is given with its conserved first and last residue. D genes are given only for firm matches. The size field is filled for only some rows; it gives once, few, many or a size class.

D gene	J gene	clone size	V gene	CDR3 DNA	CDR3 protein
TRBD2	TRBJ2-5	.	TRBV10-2	TGCGCCAGCAGTGAGTCGGCAGGGAGGGACCAAGAGACCCAGTACTTC	CASSESAGRDQETQYF
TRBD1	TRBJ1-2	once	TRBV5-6	TGTGCCAGCAGCACCCCGGGACAGGGGTTCTATGGCTACACCTTC	CASSTPGQGFYGYTF
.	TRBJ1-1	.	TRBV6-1	TGTGCCAGCAGTCTACGGGGGACTGAAGCTTTCTTT	CASSLRGTEAFF
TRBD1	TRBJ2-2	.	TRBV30	TGTGCCTGGGGTCCCGGGACAGTTACCGGGGAGCTGTTTTTT	CAWGPGTVTGELFF
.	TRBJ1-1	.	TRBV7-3	TGTGCCAGCAGCGAGAATGCCATGAACACTGAAGCTTTCTTT	CASSENAMNTEAFF
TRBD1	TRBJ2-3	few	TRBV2	TGTGCCAGCAGGACGGACAGGGTGGCGGATACGCAGTATTTT	CASRTDRVADTQYF
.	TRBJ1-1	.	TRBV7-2	TGTGCCAGCAGCTTAGACGGCGGGACTCTTGTGAGGGCTTTCTTT	CASSLDGGTLVRAFF
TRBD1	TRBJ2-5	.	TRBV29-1	TGCAGCGTTGAAGACGGGACAGGGAAGATTTTAGAGACCCAGTACTTC	CSVEDGTGKILETQYF
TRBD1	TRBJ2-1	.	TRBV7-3	TGTGCCAGCAGCTTGAGTGACAGGGTACGAGAGCAGTTCTTC	CASSLSDRVREQFF
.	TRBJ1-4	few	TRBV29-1	TGCAGCGTTGTAGCGGGACTTCGCGTTGAAAAACTGTTTTTT	CSVVAGLRVEKLFF
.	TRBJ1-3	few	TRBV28	TGTGCCAGCAGTCGCCAGGGTTTAGGAAACACCATATATTTT	CASSRQGLGNTIYF
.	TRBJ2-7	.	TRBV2	.	CASSSSRRVLQYF
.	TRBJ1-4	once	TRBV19	TGTGCCAGTAGAAATGGAGTTAATGAAAAACTGTTTTTT	CASRNGVNEKLFF
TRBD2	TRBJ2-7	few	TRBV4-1	TGCGCCAGCAGCCAAGTAATTGGCGGGGGGGGCTACGAGCAGTACTTC	CASSQVIGGGGYEQYF
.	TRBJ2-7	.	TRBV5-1	TGCGCCAGCAGCTTATGGTGGCCAGGGGGGTCCTACGAGCAGTACTTC	CASSLWWPGGSYEQYF
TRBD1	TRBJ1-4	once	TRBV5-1	TGCGCCAGCAGCTTTGACAGGGGGCTGGATGAAAAACTGTTTTTT	CASSFDRGLDEKLFF
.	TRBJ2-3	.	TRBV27	TGTGCCAGCAGTCCCAGGTTCACAGATACGCAGTATTTT	CASSPRFTDTQYF
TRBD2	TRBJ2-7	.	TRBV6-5	TGTGCCAGCACGGCGGGGGGGTTTCGGGAGCAGTACTTC	CASTAGGFREQYF
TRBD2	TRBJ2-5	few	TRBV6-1	TGTGCCAGCACCCGTGAGCGGGGGCAAGAGACCCAGTACTTC	CASTRERGQETQYF
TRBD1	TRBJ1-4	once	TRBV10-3	TGTGCCATCAGTGAGTCGACAGGGGGAGGTGAAAAACTGTTTTTT	CAISESTGGGEKLFF
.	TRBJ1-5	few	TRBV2	TGTGCCAGCAGGGCAGGGTATAGCAATCAGCCCCAGCATTTT	CASRAGYSNQPQHF
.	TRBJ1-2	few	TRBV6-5	TGTGCCAGCAGTCAGGGTGTAGCTAACTATGGCTACACCTTC	CASSQGVANYGYTF
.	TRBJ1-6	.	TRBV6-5	TGTGCCACCTCTAAGGGAGGAGACTATAATTCACCCCTCCACTTT	CATSKGGDYNSPLHF
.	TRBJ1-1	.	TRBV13	TGTGCCAGCAGCTTCGGCACTGAAGCTTTCTTT	CASSFGTEAFF
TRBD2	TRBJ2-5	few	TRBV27	TGTGCCAGCAGTCGCTCGCGGGGGACCAAAGAGACCCAGTACTTC	CASSRSRGTKETQYF
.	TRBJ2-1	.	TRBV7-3	TGTGCCAGCAGCTTAACTTCGGGGTTGATTAATGAGCAGTTCTTC	CASSLTSGLINEQFF
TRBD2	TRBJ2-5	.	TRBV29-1	TGCAGCGGGGGACTAGCTAAAGAGACCCAGTACTTC	CSGGLAKETQYF
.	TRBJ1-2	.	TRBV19	TGTGCCAGTAGTAACGGACAGAACTATGGCTACACCTTC	CASSNGQNYGYTF
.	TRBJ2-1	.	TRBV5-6	TGTGCCAGCAGTACGGGGAAATTCTCCTACAATGAGCAGTTCTTC	CASSTGKFSYNEQFF
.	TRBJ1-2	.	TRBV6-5	TGTGCCACTACCGGGACACCTAACTATGGCTACACCTTC	CATTGTPNYGYTF
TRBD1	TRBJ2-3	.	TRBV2	TGTGCCAGCAGCCAAAACAGGGGGCACACAGATACGCAGTATTTT	CASSQNRGHTDTQYF
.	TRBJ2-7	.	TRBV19	TGTGCCAGTAGTATAGATCTGGAGACAGAAGAGCAGTACTTC	CASSIDLETEEQYF
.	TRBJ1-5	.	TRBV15	TGTGCCACCAGCAGAGATCAGGGCCGCAATCAGCCCCAGCATTTT	CATSRDQGRNQPQHF
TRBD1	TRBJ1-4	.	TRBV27	TGTGCCAGCAGAAGGGCCGGGACAGGGAACGAAAAACTGTTTTTT	CASRRAGTGNEKLFF
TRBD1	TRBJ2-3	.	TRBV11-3	TGTGCCAGCAGCGGAGGACGGTTCCAGGGGGCAGATACGCAGTATTTT	CASSGGRFQGADTQYF
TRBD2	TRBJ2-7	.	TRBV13	TGTGCCAGCAGCCTTTCTAGCGGGGGCTCCTACGAGCAGTACTTC	CASSLSSGGSYEQYF
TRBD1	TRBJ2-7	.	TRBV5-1	TGCGCCAGCAGCTTGGGGACAGGAGAGCAGTACTTC	CASSLGTGEQYF
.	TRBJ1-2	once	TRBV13	TGTGCCAGCAGCCCCCGGGGGGGGGCGAGGGTCTATGGCTACACCTTC	CASSPRGGARVYGYTF
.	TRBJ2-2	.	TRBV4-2	TGTGCCAGCCGACAGAACACCGGGGAGCTGTTTTTT	CASRQNTGELFF
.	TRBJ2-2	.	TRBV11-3	TGTGCCAGCAGCTTAGCAGGGCCGACGAACACCGGGGAGCTGTTTTTT	CASSLAGPTNTGELFF
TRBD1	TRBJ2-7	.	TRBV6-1	TGTGCCAGCAGTGCAGCGACAGGGGTAACCTACGAGCAGTACTTC	CASSAATGVTYEQYF
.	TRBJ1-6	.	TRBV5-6	TGTGCCAGCAGCTTGGGCCGGGACAATGGGATTTCACCCCTCCACTTT	CASSLGRDNGISPLHF
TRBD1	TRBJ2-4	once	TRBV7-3	TGTGCCAGCAGCTCAGGGACAGGCGGGACAAACAGTCAGTACTTC	CASSSGTGGTNSQYF
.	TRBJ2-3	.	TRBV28	TGTGCCAGCAGTTTGTCCGGGGACACAGATACGCAGTATTTT	CASSLSGDTDTQYF
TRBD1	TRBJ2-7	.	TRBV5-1	TGCGCCAGCAGCTTGGCCGCCGGACAGGTCTACGAGCAGTACTTC	CASSLAAGQVYEQYF